Here is one T cell receptor beta chain with its context. The data belong to a study of blood T cell repertoires in COVID-19. On the study more broadly: Specimens from acute and convalescent COVID-19 originated in the United States, Italy and Spain. PBMCs, B-cell-depleted T cells, or T cells provided the cDNA or gDNA that made up the material.

Under the authors' procedure: The assay estimated nucleated cells by amplifying reference gene primers. Sequenced by immunoSEQ multiplex PCR; TCRdb stores in-frame clones only, minus some. V and J calls and clone size are those listed in that table; D and trimming were worked out from the DNA. The profile covers roughly 100,000 clones, with roughly 80% appearing a single time and 15% to 19% taken by the ten largest. Germline V gives CDR1 MGHDK, CDR2 SYGVNS. Trimming removed 4 bases from V and 1 base from J, with 7 bases in between. CDR3 length: 13 amino acids. This chain links TRBV25-1 with TRBJ1-1; D ambiguous. The sequence was obtained from a woman at least 80 years old with acute or convalescent COVID-19. The sample was peripheral blood. CDR3 DNA sequence: TGTGCCAGCAGTGGGCTCGAGAACACTGAAGCTTTCTTT. Translation gives CASSGLENTEAFF.